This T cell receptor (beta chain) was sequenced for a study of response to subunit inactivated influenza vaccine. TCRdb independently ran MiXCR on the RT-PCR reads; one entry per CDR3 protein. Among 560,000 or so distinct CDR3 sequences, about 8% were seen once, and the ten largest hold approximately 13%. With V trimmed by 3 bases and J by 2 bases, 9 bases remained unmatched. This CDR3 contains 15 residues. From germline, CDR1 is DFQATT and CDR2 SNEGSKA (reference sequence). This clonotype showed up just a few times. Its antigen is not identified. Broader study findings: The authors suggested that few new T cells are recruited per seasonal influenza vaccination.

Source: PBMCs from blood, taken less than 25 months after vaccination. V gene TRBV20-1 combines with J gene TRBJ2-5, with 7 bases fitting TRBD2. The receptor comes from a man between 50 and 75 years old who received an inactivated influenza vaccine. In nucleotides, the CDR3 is TGCAGTGCTAGCAAGAGCGGGGCCAGGCAAGAGACCCAGTACTTC. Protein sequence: CSASKSGARQETQYF.